These 22 T cell receptor beta chains share one sample of origin, sequenced in a study of molecular identifiers for immune sequencing clone quantification. TCRdb reprocessed the PCR reads via MiXCR and lists one record per CDR3 protein. The table shows hundreds of thousands of distinct CDR3 sequences, with roughly 27% occurring only once. What was sequenced was naive CD8+ T cells from blood, with Jurkat cell RNA spiked in. Subset denoted: FACS-sorted CD8+CD4-CCR7+CD45RA+ naive T cells. Receptors were obtained from a human donor in good health. Some libraries in this study had Jurkat cell RNA spiked in.

As for this clonotype: This may come from a read error, since a much larger clone is one base off. It is likely a read error, because the conserved phenylalanine at the end of the CDR3 is missing. The CDR3 nucleotides are TGCGCCAGCAGAGAGGGGGTAACTGAAGCTTTCCTT. Its protein product is CASREGVTEAFL. This sequence joins TRBV5-1 and TRBJ1-1; perhaps TRBD1 as D (6 bases). Germline V gene lookup returns CDR1 SGHRS and CDR2 YFSETQ. The V end lost 5 bases, the J end lost 5 bases, and 10 bases lay between the germline ends. The CDR3 is 12 amino acids.

This chain's CDR3 is CASSPRESREQFF. CDR3 bases: TGTGCCAGCAGCCCACGGGAGTCACGAGAGCAGTTCTTC. The chain combines TRBV13 with TRBJ2-1, with D possibly matching TRBD2 (6 bases). This CDR3 is 13 amino acids long. Germline-derived CDR1 and CDR2 are PRHDT and FYEKMQ (reference sequence). The V end was cut by 5 bases, the J end by 10 bases, with 15 bases between. Variable domain in full (rest from reference TRBV13 and TRBJ2-1): AAGVIQSPRHLIKEKRETATLKCYPIPRHDTVYWYQQGPGQDPQFLISFYEKMQSDKGSIPDRFSAQQFSDYHSELNMSSLELGDSALYFCASSPRESREQFFGPGTRLTVL.

The genes are TRBV28 and TRBJ2-7, with D perhaps TRBD1 (6 bases). The V end lost 7 bases, the J end lost 5 bases, and 15 bases lay between the germline ends. In germline, CDR1 is MDHEN, CDR2 SYDVKM. This CDR3 contains 13 residues. The CDR3 protein is CASKKPGAHEQYF. DNA of the CDR3: TGTGCCAGCAAAAAGCCAGGGGCCCACGAGCAGTACTTC.

This clonotype was observed a handful of times. V usage is TRBV4-3 and J usage is TRBJ2-2; D not certain. CDR1 is LGHNA, CDR2 YSLEER, per germline. V was pared by 1 base and J by 6 bases, with 21 bases between. The CDR3 covers 18 residues. The DNA for the CDR3 is TGCGCCAGCAGCCAAGCTCTGACAACTCCCTCTCCTCCCGGGGAGCTGTTTTTT. Its translation is CASSQALTTPSPPGELFF.

As regards this clonotype: This may stem from a read error, because a much larger clone lies one nucleotide away. The rearrangement uses TRBV7-9 and TRBJ2-5; possibly TRBD2 for D (5 bases). Germline CDR1 is SEHNR and CDR2 is FQNEAQ (reference sequence). The CDR3 is 15 amino acids. In DNA form, the CDR3 reads TGTACCAGCAGCTCCCTTTTCGGGGTTCAAGAGACCCAGTACTTC. Amino acid sequence: CTSSSLFGVQETQYF.

This chain uses TRBV20-1 with TRBJ2-5; tentatively, D is TRBD1 (6 bases). V was shortened by 1 base and J by 5 bases, with 17 bases between the two germline ends. Germline V gene sequence: CDR1 DFQATT, CDR2 SNEGSKA (reference sequence). CDR3 size: 15 residues. The CDR3 DNA reads TGCAGTGCTAGAGGGGCAGGGGAAAGGGTGGAGACCCAGTACTTC. Residues: CSARGAGERVETQYF.

The CDR3 sequence: CATSDGEKLFF. In DNA, the CDR3 is TGTGCCACCAGTGACGGGGAAAAACTGTTTTTT. This sequence joins TRBV24-1 and TRBJ1-4; D call uncertain. V lost 4 bases to trimming and J lost 8 bases, with 4 bases between them. Germline V lookup: CDR1 KGHDR, CDR2 SFDVKD. The CDR3 is 11 amino acids.

The chain joins TRBV14 to TRBJ2-3, with D maybe TRBD1 (5 bases). Trimming removed 0 bases from V and 5 bases from J, with 15 bases in between. The CDR3 spans 16 residues. Per the germline V gene, CDR1 is SGHDN and CDR2 is FVKESK. CDR3 in amino acids: CASSQDRAPLIDTQYF. The CDR3 nucleotides read TGTGCCAGCAGCCAAGACAGGGCTCCTCTCATAGATACGCAGTATTTT.

This clonotype was counted at least ten times. The chain joins TRBV14 to TRBJ1-1; TRBD1 aligns across 7 bases. The CDR3 totals 14 residues. With V trimmed by 1 base and J by 8 bases, 7 bases remained unmatched. Germline CDR1 and CDR2: SGHDN and FVKESK. Here the CDR3 DNA reads TGTGCCAGCAGCCAAGGAGGGGGCTGGCTGGAAGCTTTCTTT. It translates to CASSQGGGWLEAFF.

This clonotype has at least ten counts. V is TRBV29-1 and J is TRBJ2-2; possible D gene TRBD1, 6 bases. The CDR3 has 16 amino acids. CDR1 is SQVTM, CDR2 ANQGSEA, per germline. The V end lost 0 bases, the J end lost 2 bases, and 13 bases lay between the germline ends. CDR3 DNA sequence: TGCAGCGTTGAAGATCAGGACAGAACAAACACCGGGGAGCTGTTTTTT. Amino acids: CSVEDQDRTNTGELFF.

This clonotype has more than one count but fewer than ten. This chain connects TRBV21-1 to TRBJ2-3. TRBV21-1 is noted as a pseudogene. The CDR3 is 12 residues long. In DNA form, the CDR3 reads TGTGCCAGCAGCAACTACACGGATACGCAGTATTTT. Translated, it gives CASSNYTDTQYF.

The chain combines TRBV27 with TRBJ2-7; D might be TRBD2 (6 bases). V lost 3 bases, J lost 4 bases, and 13 bases lay in between. This CDR3 region has 14 residues. CDR1 and CDR2 from the germline V gene are MNHEY and SMNVEV (reference sequence). The CDR3 nucleotides are TGTGCCAGCAGTTTCACGGCGGGGTTTTACGAGCAGTACTTC. Translating it yields CASSFTAGFYEQYF.

Concerning this clonotype: As the CDR3 is not closed by the conserved phenylalanine or tryptophan, this likely results from a read error. This chain links TRBV3-1 with TRBJ2-7, with 7 bases aligning to TRBD1. CDR1 and CDR2 (germline): LGHDT, YNNKEL (reference sequence). V lost 1 base and J lost 6; bases outside the gene matches: 9. This CDR3 contains 15 residues. The CDR3 bases are TGTGCCAGCAGCCAAGCCTCCGACAGGGTACGCGAGCAGTACTAC. It codes for CASSQASDRVREQYY.

There are a few counts of this clonotype. The chain has TRBV7-9 and TRBJ2-1; TRBD1 is a possible D gene (5 bases). Germline V CDR1 and CDR2: SEHNR, FQNEAQ (reference sequence). Trimming took off 1 base at V and 7 bases at J, with 11 bases between the two ends. The CDR3 totals 14 residues. CDR3 DNA: TGTGCCAGCAGCTTAGGGGGCGGTGATAATGAGCAGTTCTTC. As protein: CASSLGGGDNEQFF.

The genes are TRBV7-2 and TRBJ2-3; no firm D call. Between the trimmed V and J ends, which lost 1 base and 4 bases, there was a span of 6 bases. The length of the CDR3 is 13 residues. CDR1 SGHTA and CDR2 FQGNSA come from the germline V gene. CDR3 residues: CASSLDLSDTQYF. The CDR3 region has the DNA TGTGCCAGCAGCTTAGATCTCTCAGATACGCAGTATTTT.

This clonotype has just a few counts. The chain links TRBV28 to TRBJ1-1; D is uncertain. V dropped 10 bases and J dropped 0 bases, with 12 bases sitting between them. CDR1 and CDR2 from the germline V gene are MDHEN and SYDVKM. This CDR3 is built from 13 residues. The CDR3 region is CAIQGRMNTEAFF. The CDR3 coding sequence is TGTGCCATCCAAGGACGGATGAACACTGAAGCTTTCTTT.

This chain joins TRBV25-1 and TRBJ1-5; no clear D gene. Trimming pared 1 base from V and 4 bases from J, leaving 11 bases between. The CDR3 consists of 15 residues. The germline gives CDR1 MGHDK, CDR2 SYGVNS. CDR3 nucleotides: TGTGCCAGCAGTGAATCCGCGTCAGCGAATCAGCCCCAGCATTTT. Protein product: CASSESASANQPQHF. Complete variable domain (other parts from reference TRBV25-1 and TRBJ1-5): EADIYQTPRYLVIGTGKKITLECSQTMGHDKMYWYQQDPGMELHLIHYSYGVNSTEKGDLSSESTVSRIRTEHFPLTLESARPSHTSQYLCASSESASANQPQHFGDGTRLSIL.

This clonotype was detected once. This rearrangement joins TRBV12-5 to TRBJ2-1; TRBD2 is a possible D gene (6 bases). The length of the CDR3 is 15 residues. Trimming cost V 2 bases and J 2 bases, with 10 bases left between them. Germline-derived CDR1 and CDR2 are LGHNT and FRNRAP. The CDR3 loop reads CASGLISGTYNEQFF. CDR3 DNA: TGTGCTAGTGGTTTGATTAGCGGAACCTACAATGAGCAGTTCTTC.

Ten or more counts support this clonotype. The gene calls are TRBV27 and TRBJ2-3; 7 bases are a match to TRBD2. The CDR3 covers 16 residues. Germline V gives CDR1 MNHEY, CDR2 SMNVEV (reference sequence). The V and J ends lost 5 bases and 2 bases, in that order; junction bases with no gene match: 10. CDR3: CASSTAASGPTDTQYF. For the CDR3, the DNA is TGTGCCAGCAGTACCGCCGCTAGCGGACCCACAGATACGCAGTATTTT.

The J gene is TRBJ1-6, the V gene TRBV7-9; 9 nucleotides align to TRBD1. V lost 1 base and J lost 5; bases outside the gene matches: 6. In germline, CDR1 is SEHNR, CDR2 FQNEAQ (reference sequence). This CDR3 has 17 residues. CDR3 in amino acids: CASSLGSGTGHNSPLHF. In DNA form, the CDR3 reads TGTGCCAGCAGCTTAGGATCAGGGACAGGGCATAATTCACCCCTCCACTTT. The whole variable domain, filled in from reference TRBV7-9 and TRBJ1-6, reads DTGVSQNPRHKITKRGQNVTFRCDPISEHNRLYWYRQTLGQGPEFLTYFQNEAQLEKSRLLSDRFSAERPKGSFSTLEIQRTEQGDSAMYLCASSLGSGTGHNSPLHFGNGTRLTVT.

This clonotype was counted a few times. The chain is built from TRBV14 and TRBJ2-7, with 10 nucleotides matching TRBD2. The V segment lost 4 bases and the J segment 13 bases; nucleotides outside the gene matches: 13. Germline V gene data show CDR1 as SGHDN and CDR2 as FVKESK. The CDR3 contains 14 residues. CDR3 in amino acids: CASSRQGSSGSEYF. The CDR3 DNA is TGTGCCAGCAGCCGCCAGGGGTCTAGCGGGAGTGAATACTTC.

This clonotype was detected ten times or more. V and J are TRBV4-3 and TRBJ1-1, with D uncertain. This CDR3 comprises 16 residues. Trimming cost V 2 bases and J 5 bases, with 18 bases left between them. Germline V lookup: CDR1 LGHNA, CDR2 YSLEER. The CDR3 protein is CASSQYDGRWGTEAFF. The CDR3 bases are TGCGCCAGCAGCCAATACGACGGGCGTTGGGGAACTGAAGCTTTCTTT.